These 17 T cell receptor beta chains share one sample of origin, sequenced in a study of blood T cell repertoires in COVID-19. Clones were read by immunoSEQ multiplex PCR, and TCRdb kept only the in-frame ones, dropping some. This table has about 180,000 clones, roughly 77% appearing once. Input material: peripheral blood. The origin of the receptors is a man in his 70s with active or convalescent COVID-19.

The V gene is TRBV7-8, the J gene TRBJ2-3, with 7 bases lining up with TRBD2. This CDR3 contains 18 residues. The germline gives CDR1 SGHVS, CDR2 FQNEAQ. V was clipped by 1 base and J by 1 base; unmatched bases: 11. This chain's CDR3 is CASSLVILAGVGTDTQYF. The CDR3 DNA is TGTGCCAGCAGCTTAGTTATTTTGGCGGGGGTGGGCACAGATACGCAGTATTTT. Drawing the rest from reference TRBV7-8 and TRBJ2-3, the complete variable domain is GAGVSQSPRYKVAKRGQDVALRCDPISGHVSLFWYQQALGQGPEFLTYFQNEAQLDKSGLPSDRFFAERPEGSVSTLKIQRTQQEDSAVYLCASSLVILAGVGTDTQYFGPGTRLTVL.

This clone occurred a few times. The V gene is TRBV19, the J gene TRBJ1-5; 10 bases line up with TRBD1. Losses at the gene ends were 6 bases for V and 6 bases for J; bases not matched to a gene: 8. The CDR3 loop spans 15 amino acids. Germline V gives CDR1 LNHDA, CDR2 SQIVND (reference sequence). CDR3 residues: CASSGQGEYGQPQHF. DNA of the CDR3: TGTGCCAGTAGCGGACAGGGGGAATACGGTCAGCCCCAGCATTTT. Variable domain in full (rest from reference TRBV19 and TRBJ1-5): DGGITQSPKYLFRKEGQNVTLSCEQNLNHDAMYWYRQDPGQGLRLIYYSQIVNDFQKGDIAEGYSVSREKKESFPLTVTSAQKNPTAFYLCASSGQGEYGQPQHFGDGTRLSIL.

This sequence joins TRBV30 and TRBJ2-1, with 10 bases identical to TRBD1. The CDR3 has 19 residues. Germline loops: CDR1 GTSNPN, CDR2 SVGIG (reference sequence). With 0 bases clipped from V and 0 bases from J, the junction kept 11 bases outside the gene matches. In DNA form, the CDR3 reads TGTGCCTGGAGTGTACCCGGGACAGGGGACCCAAGCTCCTACAATGAGCAGTTCTTC. Translation: CAWSVPGTGDPSSYNEQFF.

This clone was seen only once. This chain links TRBV3-1 (or the pseudogene TRBV3-2) with TRBJ1-4; D remains unclear. Trimming pared 4 bases from V and 4 bases from J, leaving 13 bases between. Germline CDR1 reads LGHDT; CDR2 reads YNNKEL (reference sequence). This CDR3 spans 15 amino acids. In nucleotides, the CDR3 is TGTGCCAGCAGCCCCGGACCGGGGAATAATGAAAAACTGTTTTTT. Protein product: CASSPGPGNNEKLFF.

The table lists this clone with many counts. The chain's CDR3 is CASSQELAGTYEQYF. CDR3 sequence (DNA): TGTGCCAGCAGCCAAGAGCTAGCGGGAACCTACGAGCAGTACTTC. The rearrangement joins TRBV3-1 (or the pseudogene TRBV3-2) to TRBJ2-7; 9 nucleotides match TRBD2. Trimming took 0 bases from V and 2 from J; bases not matched to a gene: 2. The CDR3 is made up of 15 amino acids. Per the germline V gene, CDR1 is LGHDT and CDR2 is YNNKEL (reference sequence).

About this clone itself: Other DNA sequences of this sample code for an identical CDR3. The chain recombines TRBV4-3 with TRBJ1-2; D is unresolved. V was cut by 0 bases and J by 6 bases, with 8 bases left in between. Germline CDR1 reads LGHNA; CDR2 reads YSLEER. The CDR3 has 13 residues. The chain's CDR3 is CASSQDGPDGYTF. CDR3 bases: TGCGCCAGCAGCCAAGATGGGCCGGATGGCTACACCTTC.

The chain joins TRBV9 to TRBJ2-3; D may be TRBD2 (5 bases). This CDR3 has 14 residues. Germline values: CDR1 SGDLS, CDR2 YYNGEE. The ends were cut back, 0 bases at V and 5 bases at J, with 10 bases in the middle. The CDR3 DNA follows: TGTGCCAGCAGCGTAGGTATGGGGAGAGATACGCAGTATTTT. Translated, it gives CASSVGMGRDTQYF.

The genes are TRBV5-1 and TRBJ2-1; 7 bases align to TRBD1. The length of the CDR3 is 17 residues. V lost 4 bases, J lost 5 bases, and 15 bases stayed unmatched. CDR1 is SGHRS, CDR2 YFSETQ, per germline. This chain's CDR3 is CASSLRTGRPFHNEQFF. The CDR3, as DNA: TGCGCCAGCAGCCTAAGGACAGGCCGACCCTTCCACAATGAGCAGTTCTTC.

Regarding this clone: The same CDR3 is also encoded by other DNA sequences in this sample. The chain uses TRBV5-1 and TRBJ2-5; 10 bases align to TRBD1. Germline loops: CDR1 SGHRS, CDR2 YFSETQ. CDR3 length: 14 residues. V lost 5 bases to trimming and J lost 4 bases; unmatched junction nucleotides: 5. The CDR3 loop is CASSPGTGVETQYF. The CDR3 nucleotides are TGCGCCAGCAGTCCGGGGACAGGGGTAGAGACCCAGTACTTC.

V gene TRBV30 combines with J gene TRBJ1-6, with D possibly TRBD1 on 6 matching bases. The CDR3 sequence is 15 residues long. V lost 1 base to trimming and J lost 9 bases, with 16 bases between them. Looked up from germline, CDR1 is GTSNPN and CDR2 is SVGIG (reference sequence). In nucleotides, the CDR3 is TGTGCCTGGAGTGCCCTACAGGGTTTAGGTTCACCCCTCCACTTT. Amino acids: CAWSALQGLGSPLHF.

This chain links TRBV5-6 with TRBJ1-2; possibly TRBD1 for D (5 bases). The CDR3 consists of 14 residues. CDR1 and CDR2 from the germline V gene are SGHDT and YYEEEE. The V gene lost 1 base and the J gene lost 6 bases, with 13 bases spanning the gap. Written as DNA, the CDR3 is TGTGCCAGCAGCTTGCAGGGAGGGGTCGATGGCTACACCTTC. This sequence encodes CASSLQGGVDGYTF.

The chain combines TRBV12-3 or TRBV12-4 with TRBJ1-1; D might be TRBD1 (6 bases). This CDR3 spans 13 amino acids. V dropped 11 bases and J dropped 2 bases, with 15 bases sitting between them. The CDR3: CAQTSGENTEAFF. CDR3 coding DNA: TGTGCCCAGACGTCAGGGGAAAACACTGAAGCTTTCTTT.

This chain joins TRBV9 and TRBJ1-1, with 7 positions matching TRBD1. V lost 3 bases and J lost 7; bases outside the gene matches: 3. Germline loops: CDR1 SGDLS, CDR2 YYNGEE. This CDR3 comprises 12 residues. CDR3 amino acids: CASSARGIEAFF. The CDR3 region has the DNA TGTGCCAGCAGCGCCAGGGGGATTGAAGCTTTCTTT.

The genes are TRBV5-1 and TRBJ1-2; TRBD1 matches at 7 bases. CDR1 is SGHRS and CDR2 is YFSETQ in the germline V gene. J lost 1 base, V lost 4 bases, and 10 bases had no gene match. The CDR3 runs 16 residues. The CDR3 bases are TGCGCCAGCAGCCCCGAAGGAAGGGGGCTTAACTATGGCTACACCTTC. Protein product: CASSPEGRGLNYGYTF.

The CDR3 spells CASSSRTSGSRLSQYF. CDR3 in DNA: TGTGCCAGCAGCTCCAGAACTAGCGGGAGCCGACTATCGCAGTATTTT. V and J are TRBV5-4 and TRBJ2-3; 11 bases line up with TRBD2. Looked up from germline, CDR1 is SGHNT and CDR2 is YYREEE (reference sequence). The CDR3 is 16 amino acids. J was trimmed by 10 bases and V by 3 bases; bases with no gene match: 13.

V is TRBV7-2 and J is TRBJ2-1; 11 bases fit TRBD2. The CDR3 runs to 18 residues. Trimming at V came to 1 base and at J to 0 bases, leaving 5 bases not matched to a gene. CDR1 is SGHTA and CDR2 is FQGNSA in the germline V gene. CDR3 residues: CASSLGLAGGSSYNEQFF. The CDR3 DNA reads as TGTGCCAGCAGCTTAGGGCTAGCGGGAGGAAGCTCCTACAATGAGCAGTTCTTC.

Written as DNA, the CDR3 is TGTGCCAGCTCACAGGCGACAGTGTCCTATGGCTACACCTTC. Residues: CASSQATVSYGYTF. V is TRBV18 and J is TRBJ1-2, with a tentative D call TRBD1 (5 bases). Trimming left V 4 bases short and J 4 bases short, with 13 bases between. The CDR3 is made up of 14 amino acids. Germline CDR1 is KGHSH and CDR2 is LQKENI. The variable domain in full, with the rest retrieved from reference TRBV18 and TRBJ1-2, is NAGVMQNPRHLVRRRGQEARLRCSPMKGHSHVYWYRQLPEEGLKFMVYLQKENIIDESGMPKERFSAEFPKEGPSILRIQQVVRGDSAAYFCASSQATVSYGYTFGSGTRLTVV.